Listed here are 17 T cell receptor beta chains from one sample, sequenced in a study of PD-1 blockade in mismatch repair-deficient tumors. This table comes from immunoSEQ multiplex PCR, and its TCRdb copy is limited to in-frame clones, with some not included. The table includes about 120,000 clones, about 83% detected once. This specimen consisted of peripheral blood, obtained 60 weeks after starting pembrolizumab. These receptors were collected from an adult with mismatch repair-deficient cancer.

This chain links TRBV19 with TRBJ2-1; D might be TRBD1 (6 bases). V was shortened by 1 base and J by 8 bases, with 9 bases between the two germline ends. CDR1 and CDR2 from the germline V gene are LNHDA and SQIVND (reference sequence). The CDR3 contains 13 residues. The CDR3 coding sequence is TGTGCCAGTAGTATAGGCAGGGGCGATGAGCAGTTCTTC. Its translation is CASSIGRGDEQFF.

This clone showed up just once. The chain combines TRBV5-1 with TRBJ2-1; 13 nucleotides align to TRBD2. Germline trimming cut 3 bases from V and 6 bases from J; bases unmatched to any gene: 3. The germline CDR1 and CDR2 sequences are SGHRS and YFSETQ. The CDR3 contains 15 residues. The CDR3: CASSWTSGSVNEQFF. CDR3 in DNA: TGCGCCAGCAGCTGGACTAGCGGGAGTGTCAATGAGCAGTTCTTC.

The rearrangement links TRBV11-3 to TRBJ1-2, with unresolved D. This CDR3 has 14 amino acids. V was cut by 0 bases and J by 2 bases, with 7 bases left in between. The germline V gene has CDR1 SGHNT and CDR2 YENEEA. CDR3: CASSLESGNYGYTF. DNA for the CDR3: TGTGCCAGCAGCTTAGAGTCCGGGAACTATGGCTACACCTTC.

This clone is a singleton in its sample. CDR3 nucleotide sequence: TGTGCCAGCAGTTACTCAGTAGGAACCTACGAGCAGTACTTC. This sequence encodes CASSYSVGTYEQYF. The V gene is TRBV6-6, the J gene TRBJ2-7; no definite D call. V was trimmed by 0 bases and J by 2 bases, leaving 8 bases between them. CDR1 MNHNY and CDR2 SVGAGI come from the germline V gene (reference sequence). The CDR3 is 14 amino acids.

The gene calls are TRBV5-1 and TRBJ1-2; D perhaps matches TRBD1 (5 bases). Per the germline V gene, CDR1 is SGHRS and CDR2 is YFSETQ. This CDR3 contains 13 residues. V lost 4 bases and J 9 bases, leaving 16 bases between the germline ends. The CDR3 nucleotides read TGCGCCAGCAGCAGCGAAATAGGGGAGAGCTACACCTTC. Its protein is CASSSEIGESYTF.

The chain employs TRBV28 and TRBJ1-1; TRBD1 matches at 9 bases. CDR1 and CDR2 from the germline V gene are MDHEN and SYDVKM. V lost 8 bases and J lost 1; bases outside the gene matches: 5. This CDR3 has 14 residues. The CDR3 DNA sequence: TGTGCCAGCTTCAAGGACAGGGGGAACACTGAAGCTTTCTTT. Amino acids: CASFKDRGNTEAFF.

This chain links TRBV2 with TRBJ2-6, with D possibly TRBD2 on 5 matching bases. This CDR3 has 15 residues. Between the trimmed V and J ends, which lost 7 bases and 2 bases, there was a span of 12 bases. From germline, CDR1 is SNHLY and CDR2 FYNNEI. As DNA, the CDR3 is TGTGCCAGCACCCCCCGGGGTGCTGGGGCCAACGTCCTGACTTTC. It yields the protein CASTPRGAGANVLTF.

The chain links TRBV9 to TRBJ2-4, with 9 positions matching TRBD1. After removal of 4 bases from V and 3 bases from J, the junction contained 8 bases not matched to a gene. From germline, CDR1 is SGDLS and CDR2 YYNGEE. The CDR3 is made up of 16 amino acids. CDR3: CASSLTGGWDKNIQYF. DNA of the CDR3: TGTGCCAGCAGCCTTACAGGGGGCTGGGACAAAAACATTCAGTACTTC.

The chain has TRBV9 and TRBJ1-5; TRBD1 aligns across 10 bases. Losses at the gene ends were 3 bases for V and 0 bases for J; bases not matched to a gene: 9. The length of the CDR3 is 18 residues. Germline loops: CDR1 SGDLS, CDR2 YYNGEE. The chain's CDR3 is CASSDRDRGLISNQPQHF. The CDR3 coding sequence is TGTGCCAGCAGCGATCGGGACAGGGGCCTAATTAGCAATCAGCCCCAGCATTTT.

The rearrangement links TRBV7-2 to TRBJ2-3, with 10 bases matching TRBD2. There are 15 residues in the CDR3. Losses at the gene ends were 7 bases for V and 6 bases for J; bases not matched to a gene: 10. Germline CDR1 is SGHTA and CDR2 is FQGNSA. In nucleotides, the CDR3 is TGTGCCAGCAACAAGCGGGAGGGCCTTGGGGATACGCAGTATTTT. Encoded protein: CASNKREGLGDTQYF.

This rearrangement joins TRBV6-5 to TRBJ1-5; D is perhaps TRBD1 (5 bases). Trimming left V 5 bases short and J 4 bases short, with 15 bases between. This CDR3 contains 15 residues. Per the germline V gene, CDR1 is MNHEY and CDR2 is SVGAGI. CDR3 sequence reads: CASSAPGSLNQPQHF. The CDR3 nucleotides read TGTGCCAGCAGTGCCCCAGGGTCGCTTAATCAGCCCCAGCATTTT.

The rearrangement links TRBV9 to TRBJ1-4; D call uncertain. The CDR3 totals 14 residues. Trimming shortened V by 4 bases and J by 7 bases, and 14 bases separated the two germline ends. CDR1 and CDR2 from the germline V gene are SGDLS and YYNGEE. The chain's CDR3 is CASSPTNLGEKLFF. The CDR3 region has the DNA TGTGCCAGCAGCCCTACTAATCTAGGTGAAAAACTGTTTTTT.

The chain has TRBV4-1 and TRBJ1-5, with 8 bases aligning to TRBD1. The CDR3 is 16 residues long. The germline CDR1 and CDR2 sequences are MGHRA and YSYEKL. The J segment lost 4 bases and the V segment lost 0 bases, leaving 5 bases of the junction unmatched. The DNA of the CDR3 is TGCGCCAGCAGCCAAGATTCTACAGGGGGAAATCAGCCCCAGCATTTT. Protein: CASSQDSTGGNQPQHF.

The gene calls are TRBV7-2 and TRBJ2-1; 7 bases match TRBD1. Germline assignment: CDR1 SGHTA and CDR2 FQGNSA. V was clipped by 3 bases and J by 5 bases; unmatched bases: 10. The CDR3 is 16 amino acids. The CDR3 region is CASSFRGKMGNNEQFF. The CDR3 DNA follows: TGTGCCAGCAGCTTCAGGGGGAAGATGGGGAACAATGAGCAGTTCTTC.

This clone has more than one count but fewer than ten. This sequence joins TRBV9 and TRBJ1-1; D not certain. CDR3 length equals 14 residues. V was clipped by 2 bases and J by 0 bases, with 8 bases between them. Germline V gives CDR1 SGDLS, CDR2 YYNGEE. DNA for the CDR3: TGTGCCAGCAGCGTCGGCAGCCTGAACACTGAAGCTTTCTTT. Translating it yields CASSVGSLNTEAFF.

This chain connects TRBV5-4 to TRBJ1-1; 8 positions match TRBD1. The J segment lost 5 bases and the V segment lost 0 bases, leaving 6 bases of the junction unmatched. The length of the CDR3 is 15 residues. CDR1 is SGHNT and CDR2 is YYREEE in the germline V gene (reference sequence). The DNA for the CDR3 is TGTGCCAGCAGCTTGGAAACAGGGGGATTGACTGAAGCTTTCTTT. Its protein product is CASSLETGGLTEAFF.

On this clone: Other DNA sequences from this sample encode an identical CDR3 as well. The rearrangement links TRBV6-6 to TRBJ1-1, with a possible D match to TRBD1 (5 bases). The CDR3 sequence is 14 residues long. V lost 3 bases and J lost 1, with 9 bases in between. Per the germline V gene, CDR1 is MNHNY and CDR2 is SVGAGI (reference sequence). In nucleotides, the CDR3 is TGTGCCAGCAGTTATGGGGCAGAGAACACTGAAGCTTTCTTT. It specifies CASSYGAENTEAFF.